These 22 T cell receptor beta chains originate from one sample sequenced in a study of OX40 agonist ivuxolimab in advanced cancers. Assay used: immunoSEQ multiplex PCR; TCRdb lists only in-frame clones, some missing. Of tens of thousands of clones in the sample, 75% to 80% were seen once. The sequences come from CD4+ or CD8+ T cells sorted from blood, collected in a trial of the OX40 agonist ivuxolimab. The receptors were gathered from an adult with an advanced solid tumor such as melanoma, head and neck, liver or kidney cancer.

This chain joins TRBV13 and TRBJ2-5, with D uncertain. In germline, CDR1 is PRHDT, CDR2 FYEKMQ (reference sequence). CDR3 length: 15 amino acids. Trimming removed 1 base from V and 2 bases from J, with 11 bases in between. The CDR3 DNA follows: TGTGCCAGCAGCTTAGTTGCCTACACGCAAGAGACCCAGTACTTC. It codes for CASSLVAYTQETQYF.

This clone was counted only a few times. The chain employs TRBV11-3 and TRBJ2-5; 7 bases line up with TRBD1. The ends lost 1 base at V and 5 bases at J; junction bases unmatched: 10. Germline V gene lookup returns CDR1 SGHNT and CDR2 YENEEA. The CDR3 has 16 residues. The CDR3, as DNA: TGTGCCAGCAGCTTAGGCACAGGACAGGTTGGCGAGACCCAGTACTTC. This translates into CASSLGTGQVGETQYF.

The genes are TRBV5-1 and TRBJ1-2, with a weak D call TRBD1 (6 bases). The CDR3 extends over 13 amino acids. The V and J ends lost 4 bases and 6 bases respectively, with 13 bases between them. From germline, CDR1 is SGHRS and CDR2 YFSETQ. The CDR3 DNA reads TGCGCCAGCAGCGACAATAACAGGGATGGCTACACCTTC. It translates to CASSDNNRDGYTF.

The chain employs TRBV2 and TRBJ2-2, with 7 bases fitting TRBD1. The CDR3 is made up of 14 amino acids. Germline V lookup: CDR1 SNHLY, CDR2 FYNNEI. V gave up 7 bases and J gave up 6 bases; unmatched junction bases: 8. In DNA, the CDR3 is TGTGCCAGCAAGACGACAGGGTTTGCCGGGGAGCTGTTTTTT. Translated, it gives CASKTTGFAGELFF.

The chain combines TRBV11-2 with TRBJ1-6, with a weak D call TRBD1 (6 bases). CDR1 SGHAT and CDR2 FQNNGV come from the germline V gene. The CDR3 extends over 15 amino acids. V lost 5 bases, J lost 9 bases, and 17 bases lay in between. CDR3 nucleotide sequence: TGTGCCAGCAGCCCAACAGGGACCCCCGGTTCACCCCTCCACTTT. Its translation: CASSPTGTPGSPLHF. Supplemented by reference TRBV11-2 and TRBJ1-6, the full variable domain reads EAGVAQSPRYKIIEKRQSVAFWCNPISGHATLYWYQQILGQGPKLLIQFQNNGVVDDSQLPKDRFSAERLKGVDSTLKIQPAKLEDSAVYLCASSPTGTPGSPLHFGNGTRLTVT.

The genes are TRBV10-3 and TRBJ1-6; D unresolved. The V gene lost 8 bases and the J gene lost 4 bases, with 15 bases spanning the gap. The germline V gene encodes CDR1 ENHRY and CDR2 SYGVKD. This CDR3 is 15 amino acids long. The CDR3 bases are TGTGCCATCCGCAGACAACTAGATTATAATTCACCCCTCCACTTT. This encodes CAIRRQLDYNSPLHF.

The chain employs TRBV11-3 and TRBJ2-4; perhaps TRBD2 as D (5 bases). The CDR3 length is 18 residues. The V gene's germline CDR1 is SGHNT and CDR2 YENEEA. Trimming removed 3 bases from V and 1 base from J, with 19 bases in between. The CDR3 reads CASSFVLEPGFAKNIQYF. CDR3 in DNA: TGTGCCAGCAGCTTCGTCTTGGAGCCGGGGTTCGCCAAAAACATTCAGTACTTC. The full variable domain, rest sourced from reference TRBV11-3 and TRBJ2-4, is EAGVVQSPRYKIIEKKQPVAFWCNPISGHNTLYWYLQNLGQGPELLIRYENEEAVDDSQLPKDRFSAERLKGVDSTLKIQPAELGDSAVYLCASSFVLEPGFAKNIQYFGAGTRLSVL.

This sequence joins TRBV18 and TRBJ1-4; D might be TRBD1 (6 bases). V was trimmed by 6 bases and J by 2 bases, leaving 10 bases between them. The germline V gene has CDR1 KGHSH and CDR2 LQKENI. The CDR3 is made up of 14 amino acids. CDR3 bases: TGTGCCAGCTCGTCACAGGGTACTAATGAAAAACTGTTTTTT. Its protein product is CASSSQGTNEKLFF.

The J gene is TRBJ1-5, the V gene TRBV5-1; D ambiguous. Germline-derived CDR1 and CDR2 are SGHRS and YFSETQ. This CDR3 region has 13 residues. V dropped 0 bases and J dropped 5 bases, with 6 bases sitting between them. The CDR3 spells CASSLGVDQPQHF. The CDR3 region has the DNA TGCGCCAGCAGCTTGGGCGTAGATCAGCCCCAGCATTTT.

Only a few counts were recorded for this clone. The chain links TRBV4-2 to TRBJ2-5, with a tentative D call TRBD2 (5 bases). Trimming cost V 1 base and J 2 bases, with 11 bases left between them. The V gene's germline CDR1 is LGHNA and CDR2 YNFKEQ. CDR3 size: 15 residues. For the CDR3, the DNA is TGTGCCAGCAGCCAAGTGGAGGCGCGGCAAGAGACCCAGTACTTC. Translated: CASSQVEARQETQYF.

This clone was counted ten times or more. The genes are TRBV6-1 and TRBJ1-2; no clear D. CDR3 length: 13 amino acids. The V end lost 7 bases, the J end lost 0 bases, and 9 bases lay between the germline ends. Germline V gene sequence: CDR1 MNHNS, CDR2 SASEGT. The CDR3 sequence: CASIGTTNYGYTF. CDR3 DNA: TGTGCCAGCATTGGAACAACTAACTATGGCTACACCTTC.

This sequence joins TRBV9 and TRBJ2-5, with 7 positions matching TRBD2. CDR3 length: 17 amino acids. The germline V gene encodes CDR1 SGDLS and CDR2 YYNGEE. With V trimmed by 2 bases and J by 0 bases, 10 bases remained unmatched. The CDR3 DNA sequence: TGTGCCAGCAGCGTGGGCCTTTCCGGGGGGTACCAAGAGACCCAGTACTTC. It specifies CASSVGLSGGYQETQYF.

Here the CDR3 reads CSVGRTGADTQYF. The CDR3, as DNA: TGCAGCGTTGGGAGGACTGGGGCAGATACGCAGTATTTT. This chain uses TRBV29-1 with TRBJ2-3; D possibly corresponds to TRBD2 (5 bases). V gave up 4 bases and J gave up 4 bases, with 12 bases separating them. This CDR3 is built from 13 residues. CDR1 and CDR2 (germline): SQVTM, ANQGSEA.

J is TRBJ2-7 and V is TRBV5-1; D could derive from TRBD1 or TRBD2 (6 bases each). Trimming removed 0 bases from V and 2 bases from J, with 18 bases in between. The CDR3 totals 17 residues. From germline, CDR1 is SGHRS and CDR2 YFSETQ. The CDR3 is CASSLETRGRGAYEQYF. CDR3 DNA sequence: TGCGCCAGCAGCTTGGAAACTCGGGGTAGGGGGGCCTACGAGCAGTACTTC.

CDR3 loop: CASSLRTTRRETQYF. The CDR3 region has the DNA TGTGCCAGCAGCTTAAGGACCACCCGGCGAGAGACCCAGTACTTC. The chain recombines TRBV7-3 with TRBJ2-5; no clear D. CDR3 length equals 15 residues. Trimming cost V 1 base and J 4 bases, with 13 bases left between them. Germline assignment: CDR1 SGHTA and CDR2 FQGTGA.

The chain has TRBV5-4 and TRBJ2-2; D is possibly TRBD1 (6 bases). Germline lookup yields CDR1 SGHNT and CDR2 YYREEE (reference sequence). CDR3 length: 16 residues. The V end was cut by 4 bases, the J end by 2 bases, with 15 bases between. The CDR3 loop is CASSTPGHLNTGELFF. CDR3 nucleotides: TGTGCCAGCAGCACCCCGGGACACCTCAACACCGGGGAGCTGTTTTTT.

The chain combines TRBV5-1 with TRBJ2-3, with D unresolved. The CDR3 is 13 residues long. CDR1 is SGHRS, CDR2 YFSETQ, per germline. Trimming removed 2 bases at V and 6 bases at J, with 10 bases between. CDR3 bases: TGCGCCAGCAGCTTACCTCTAAGGGATACGCAGTATTTT. Translation gives CASSLPLRDTQYF.

The rearrangement joins TRBV5-1 to TRBJ1-4, with 7 bases that match TRBD1. From germline, CDR1 is SGHRS and CDR2 YFSETQ. V lost 4 bases, J lost 6 bases, and 3 bases stayed unmatched. This CDR3 is 13 amino acids long. CDR3 DNA: TGCGCCAGCAGCGGGGGGACAGATGAAAAACTGTTTTTT. The encoded protein is CASSGGTDEKLFF.

The chain uses TRBV27 and TRBJ2-1; tentatively, D is TRBD2 (6 bases). This CDR3 is 17 amino acids long. V was shortened by 4 bases and J by 4 bases, with 20 bases between the two germline ends. Germline assignment: CDR1 MNHEY and CDR2 SMNVEV (reference sequence). The CDR3 loop is CASSSNGGVAGYNEQFF. The CDR3, as DNA: TGTGCCAGCAGTTCAAACGGCGGGGTAGCAGGTTACAATGAGCAGTTCTTC.

The chain links TRBV6-4 to TRBJ2-1; a weak D match, TRBD2 (6 bases). V gave up 8 bases and J gave up 10 bases, with 18 bases separating them. The CDR3 totals 13 residues. The germline CDR1 and CDR2 sequences are MRHNA and SNTAGT. The chain's CDR3 is CASSARGGGEQFF. Written as DNA, the CDR3 is TGTGCCAGCTCGGCGCGGGGAGGTGGAGAGCAGTTCTTC.

This rearrangement joins TRBV13 to TRBJ2-7, with 8 bases that match TRBD1. Germline CDR1 PRHDT, CDR2 FYEKMQ (reference sequence). V gave up 4 bases and J gave up 3 bases; unmatched junction bases: 8. The length of the CDR3 is 15 residues. CDR3 nucleotides: TGTGCCAGCAGCTCACTACAGGGGGGACGCTACGAGCAGTACTTC. Amino acid sequence: CASSSLQGGRYEQYF.

This chain connects TRBV9 to TRBJ2-1, with 10 bases that match TRBD2. Trimming at V came to 3 bases and at J to 10 bases, leaving 10 bases not matched to a gene. The CDR3 extends over 15 amino acids. Germline assignment: CDR1 SGDLS and CDR2 YYNGEE. CDR3 nucleotides: TGTGCCAGCAGCGGAACGGTTCTAGCGGGAGAAGAGCAGTTCTTC. This codes for CASSGTVLAGEEQFF.